The 11 T cell receptor beta chains in this list originate from one sample, sequenced in a study of CD8+ T cells in alopecia areata. Extracted from the samples, RNA was reverse transcribed into cDNA to serve as the sequencing template. Method: immunoSEQ multiplex PCR; TCRdb's copy keeps in-frame clones and lacks some. The top ten hold more than 0.4% of the sample, which has 200,000 to 250,000 clones, about 60% seen once. This specimen was CD4+ T cells sorted from blood, taken at week 0. These receptors came from a human donor with alopecia areata.

This chain joins TRBV30 and TRBJ1-1; D is undetermined. V lost 3 bases and J 8 bases, leaving 19 bases between the germline ends. Germline V gene lookup returns CDR1 GTSNPN and CDR2 SVGIG (reference sequence). The CDR3 covers 14 residues. The CDR3 bases are TGTGCCTGGAGCCTAGACGCTAAAACGACAGAAGCTTTCTTT. It translates to CAWSLDAKTTEAFF.

The J gene is TRBJ2-5, the V gene TRBV7-6; maybe TRBD2 (6 bases). Germline-derived CDR1 and CDR2 are SGHVS and FNYEAQ. The CDR3 extends over 15 amino acids. V shed 7 bases and J shed 4 bases, with 19 bases lying between them. The CDR3 region has the DNA TGTGCCAGCACCTCCGGAGGAGGGATAGGAGAGACCCAGTACTTC. As protein: CASTSGGGIGETQYF.

This clone was seen many times. V gene TRBV9 combines with J gene TRBJ2-1; no firm D call. This CDR3 is built from 15 residues. Trimming removed 0 bases from V and 6 bases from J, with 13 bases in between. CDR1 and CDR2 (germline): SGDLS, YYNGEE. In nucleotides, the CDR3 is TGTGCCAGCAGCGTAGAGGGCAGCACGGGCAATGAGCAGTTCTTC. Its protein is CASSVEGSTGNEQFF.

This clone was seen a few times. This rearrangement joins TRBV4-1 to TRBJ2-5; 7 nucleotides agree with TRBD1. Germline CDR1 and CDR2: MGHRA and YSYEKL. Unmatched junction bases numbered 5, after V lost 0 bases and J lost 4 bases. The CDR3 is 15 amino acids. Here the CDR3 reads CASSQEGAGGETQYF. CDR3 DNA sequence: TGCGCCAGCAGCCAAGAGGGTGCAGGGGGAGAGACCCAGTACTTC.

The rearrangement uses TRBV30 and TRBJ1-2, with 9 bases fitting TRBD1. V trimming: 3 bases; J trimming: 6 bases; junction bases outside the gene matches: 8. Germline V gene sequence: CDR1 GTSNPN, CDR2 SVGIG (reference sequence). The CDR3 length is 14 residues. Here the CDR3 DNA reads TGTGCCTGGAGGGGGACAGGGATGATAGATGGCTACACCTTC. Its protein is CAWRGTGMIDGYTF. Full variable domain (outside the CDR3, taken from reference TRBV30 and TRBJ1-2): SQTIHQWPATLVQPVGSPLSLECTVEGTSNPNLYWYRQAAGRGLQLLFYSVGIGQISSEVPQNLSASRPQDRQFILSSKKLLLSDSGFYLCAWRGTGMIDGYTFGSGTRLTVV.

V and J are TRBV19 and TRBJ2-7; 9 positions agree with TRBD1. The junction had 11 bases not matched to a gene; V was cut back by 10 bases and J by 4 bases. There are 14 residues in the CDR3. CDR1 LNHDA and CDR2 SQIVND come from the germline V gene (reference sequence). This CDR3 reads CATRPRDRVYEQYF. CDR3 nucleotide sequence: TGTGCCACCCGGCCCCGGGACAGGGTGTACGAGCAGTACTTC. The variable domain in full, completed from reference TRBV19 and TRBJ2-7, reads DGGITQSPKYLFRKEGQNVTLSCEQNLNHDAMYWYRQDPGQGLRLIYYSQIVNDFQKGDIAEGYSVSREKKESFPLTVTSAQKNPTAFYLCATRPRDRVYEQYFGPGTRLTVT.

CDR3 DNA: TGTGCCAGCGCCCCACAGGACTCACCCCTCCACTTT. This translates into CASAPQDSPLHF. This chain uses TRBV2 with TRBJ1-6; TRBD1 is a possible D gene (5 bases). The V and J ends lost 8 bases and 10 bases respectively, with 12 bases between them. There are 12 residues in the CDR3. Per germline, CDR1 SNHLY and CDR2 FYNNEI.

The V gene is TRBV6-5, the J gene TRBJ2-1, with a weak D call TRBD1 (6 bases). The length of the CDR3 is 14 residues. CDR1 and CDR2 (germline): MNHEY, SVGAGI. Trimming stripped 2 bases from V and 8 bases from J, with 13 bases between. In DNA form, the CDR3 reads TGTGCCAGCAGTTACCGGGACACATACGATGAGCAGTTCTTC. Translating it yields CASSYRDTYDEQFF.

This chain connects TRBV30 to TRBJ2-7, with a tentative D call TRBD2 (6 bases). The CDR3 has 14 amino acids. Germline CDR1 reads GTSNPN; CDR2 reads SVGIG (reference sequence). The V and J ends lost 2 bases and 2 bases respectively, with 13 bases between them. CDR3 region: CAWSTGGGPYEQYF. Written as DNA, the CDR3 is TGTGCCTGGAGTACCGGGGGAGGTCCCTACGAGCAGTACTTC. The full variable domain, its missing parts supplied by reference TRBV30 and TRBJ2-7, is SQTIHQWPATLVQPVGSPLSLECTVEGTSNPNLYWYRQAAGRGLQLLFYSVGIGQISSEVPQNLSASRPQDRQFILSSKKLLLSDSGFYLCAWSTGGGPYEQYFGPGTRLTVT.

The chain joins TRBV4-1 to TRBJ2-2, with 7 bases fitting TRBD2. There are 16 residues in the CDR3. Germline loops: CDR1 MGHRA, CDR2 YSYEKL. Trimming at V came to 0 bases and at J to 8 bases, leaving 9 bases not matched to a gene. CDR3 in amino acids: CASSQERAGVRGELFF. As DNA, the CDR3 is TGCGCCAGCAGCCAAGAGAGGGCGGGAGTAAGGGGGGAGCTGTTTTTT.

J is TRBJ2-7 and V is TRBV27, with D unclear. The CDR3 runs to 13 residues. Germline V gene data show CDR1 as MNHEY and CDR2 as SMNVEV (reference sequence). V lost 4 bases and J 2 bases, leaving 9 bases between the germline ends. CDR3 protein: CASSSGATYEQYF. The CDR3 DNA is TGTGCCAGCAGTTCGGGCGCTACCTACGAGCAGTACTTC.